Each of the 5 T cell receptor beta chains below was sequenced from the same sample in a study of blood T cell repertoires in COVID-19. Method: immunoSEQ multiplex PCR; TCRdb's copy keeps in-frame clones and lacks some. The sample yields around 290,000 clones, approximately 93% seen once. Sequenced: peripheral blood. The receptors here all came from a woman in her twenties or thirties with COVID-19, enrolled during active disease.

This clone was detected a few times. This rearrangement joins TRBV27 to TRBJ1-1; 10 bases line up with TRBD1. The CDR3 is made up of 14 amino acids. V gave up 4 bases and J gave up 6 bases; unmatched junction bases: 5. Germline CDR1 reads MNHEY; CDR2 reads SMNVEV (reference sequence). The DNA of the CDR3 is TGTGCCAGCAGTTCCCGGACAGGGGGGGCTGAAGCTTTCTTT. Its translation is CASSSRTGGAEAFF.

The chain links TRBV7-2 to TRBJ2-1; 9 bases agree with TRBD2. After removal of 2 bases from V and 0 bases from J, the junction contained 8 bases not matched to a gene. CDR1 and CDR2 from the germline V gene are SGHTA and FQGNSA. The CDR3 totals 18 residues. The CDR3 region is CASSLLGLAGSSYNEQFF. CDR3 sequence (DNA): TGTGCCAGCAGCTTACTCGGTCTAGCGGGAAGCTCCTACAATGAGCAGTTCTTC.

CDR3 sequence: CASSLDIGGGDTQYF. The CDR3 nucleotides read TGTGCCAGCAGCTTGGATATAGGAGGAGGGGATACGCAGTATTTT. The rearrangement links TRBV5-4 to TRBJ2-3, with D possibly matching TRBD2 (6 bases). The length of the CDR3 is 15 residues. V lost 0 bases, J lost 6 bases, and 14 bases lay in between. Per the germline V gene, CDR1 is SGHNT and CDR2 is YYREEE (reference sequence).

In regard to this clone: The sample contains more than one DNA sequence encoding this CDR3. The chain joins TRBV3-1 (or the pseudogene TRBV3-2) to TRBJ2-5, with a possible D match to TRBD1 (5 bases). The CDR3 consists of 12 residues. Deletions cut 2 bases from V and 4 bases from J, with 5 bases between. Looked up from germline, CDR1 is LGHDT and CDR2 is YNNKEL (reference sequence). Here the CDR3 DNA reads TGTGCCAGCAGCCAAAGGGGAGAGACCCAGTACTTC. The encoded protein is CASSQRGETQYF.

CDR3 sequence (DNA): TGTGCCAGTAGTCCCGCGGGGTTAGACACAGATACGCAGTATTTT. It specifies CASSPAGLDTDTQYF. This chain connects TRBV19 to TRBJ2-3; maybe TRBD2 (6 bases). CDR1 is LNHDA, CDR2 SQIVND, per germline (reference sequence). The CDR3 has 15 residues. The V gene lost 5 bases and the J gene lost 2 bases, with 14 bases spanning the gap.